Shown below are 9 T cell receptor beta chains from a single sample sequenced in a study of T cell repertoires in cytomegalovirus infection. TCRdb called the reads again in MiXCR, with one record for every CDR3 protein. Counted here are approximately 700,000 distinct CDR3 sequences, 35% occurring once; the ten biggest clones make up about 2.8%. The sample comprised PBMCs. These receptors were collected from a human donor in good health (CMV status not recorded). Some clones in this sample may be carry-over from other donors' samples.

This chain uses TRBV6-1 with TRBJ2-1; unclear D gene. CDR1 and CDR2 from the germline V gene are MNHNS and SASEGT. V dropped 6 bases and J dropped 7 bases, with 10 bases sitting between them. This CDR3 is built from 12 residues. CDR3 loop: CASSASRNEQFF. The CDR3 DNA is TGTGCCAGCAGCGCCAGTAGGAATGAGCAGTTCTTC.

This chain joins TRBV6-2 or TRBV6-3 and TRBJ2-3; 7 positions match TRBD2. V shed 5 bases and J 2 bases; nucleotides not matched to a gene: 13. Germline CDR1 is MNHEY and CDR2 is SVGEGT. This CDR3 comprises 17 residues. Here the CDR3 reads CASSRNTGTISTDTQYF. Here the CDR3 DNA reads TGTGCCAGCAGTCGAAACACCGGGACTATTTCCACAGATACGCAGTATTTT.

The chain links TRBV11-2 to TRBJ2-6; D call uncertain. Trimming took off 5 bases at V and 0 bases at J, with 11 bases between the two ends. Germline assignment: CDR1 SGHAT and CDR2 FQNNGV. CDR3 length equals 16 residues. The CDR3 protein is CASSPRRVSGANVLTF. The CDR3 bases are TGTGCCAGCAGCCCTAGACGGGTCTCTGGGGCCAACGTCCTGACTTTC. Full variable domain (remainder filled in from reference TRBV11-2 and TRBJ2-6): EAGVAQSPRYKIIEKRQSVAFWCNPISGHATLYWYQQILGQGPKLLIQFQNNGVVDDSQLPKDRFSAERLKGVDSTLKIQPAKLEDSAVYLCASSPRRVSGANVLTFGAGSRLTVL.

The V call is TRBV28, the J call TRBJ2-1; no clear D gene. In germline, CDR1 is MDHEN, CDR2 SYDVKM. V lost 8 bases to trimming and J lost 10 bases, with 12 bases between them. This CDR3 has 11 amino acids. CDR3 nucleotide sequence: TGTGCCAGCTGTGAGGTCGGGGAGCAGTTCTTC. As protein: CASCEVGEQFF.

The chain joins TRBV20-1 to TRBJ1-1, with 8 bases identical to TRBD1. The J segment lost 0 bases and the V segment lost 4 bases, leaving 4 bases of the junction unmatched. The length of the CDR3 is 14 residues. Germline assignment: CDR1 DFQATT and CDR2 SNEGSKA (reference sequence). The CDR3 coding sequence is TGCAGTGCTACCCAGGGGGCGATGAACACTGAAGCTTTCTTT. Its protein product is CSATQGAMNTEAFF.

V usage is TRBV20-1 and J usage is TRBJ2-7; tentative D call: TRBD1 (6 bases). With 0 bases removed from V and 3 bases from J, the gap between germline ends came to 15 bases. The germline V gene has CDR1 DFQATT and CDR2 SNEGSKA (reference sequence). This CDR3 is 15 amino acids long. The CDR3 protein is CSARDRYGGGYEQYF. CDR3 sequence (DNA): TGCAGTGCTAGAGATCGTTATGGGGGCGGCTACGAGCAGTACTTC.

The chain uses TRBV2 and TRBJ2-2; 8 bases map to TRBD2. Germline assignment: CDR1 SNHLY and CDR2 FYNNEI. V shed 6 bases, J shed 1 base, and the junction held 4 bases outside the gene matches. The CDR3 totals 15 residues. The CDR3 is CASSDSGMNTGELFF. The CDR3 region has the DNA TGTGCCAGCAGCGATAGCGGGATGAACACCGGGGAGCTGTTTTTT.

This clonotype was detected only a few times. The chain recombines TRBV9 with TRBJ2-1, with D unclear. V lost 3 bases and J 1 base, leaving 8 bases between the germline ends. This CDR3 has 14 residues. Germline CDR1 SGDLS, CDR2 YYNGEE. DNA of the CDR3: TGTGCCAGCAGCGGATCCTTTTCCTACAATGAGCAGTTCTTC. Its translation is CASSGSFSYNEQFF.

This clonotype showed up just a few times. The chain employs TRBV15 and TRBJ1-2, with D uncertain. Trimming cost V 3 bases and J 7 bases, with 12 bases left between them. CDR3 size: 13 residues. CDR1 is LNHNV, CDR2 YYDKDF, per germline (reference sequence). The CDR3 bases are TGTGCCACCAGCAGGGGAGATCCCGGTGGCTACACCTTC. It yields the protein CATSRGDPGGYTF.